The clone carrying this TCR beta chain came up once. The data were taken from a study of cytomegalovirus exposure and HLA in healthy donors. The CDR3 has 13 amino acids. The V gene's germline CDR1 is SQVTM and CDR2 ANQGSEA. The ends were cut back, 3 bases at V and 2 bases at J, with 7 bases in the middle. Researchers ran the PCR with 60 Vbeta and 13 Jbeta primers. Generated by immunoSEQ multiplex PCR, the TCRdb table keeps only in-frame clones and is missing some. The data contain 150,000 to 250,000 clones, around 78% of them singletons. The source is a man under 40 in good health and CMV-seronegative. The chain joins TRBV29-1 to TRBJ2-2, with D perhaps TRBD2 (5 bases). The sequencing input was PBMCs. CDR3 nucleotide sequence: TGCAGCGTTGAGGGAGAAAACACCGGGGAGCTGTTTTTT. The encoded protein is CSVEGENTGELFF.